This T cell receptor (beta chain) was captured by sequencing in a study of long-term antiretroviral therapy in people with HIV. Notes on the study in general: Those clones which expanded before ART made up the dominant part of the repertoire at all time points. In HIV, the repertoires covered a tighter span of CDR3 lengths than in controls. Blood collection from the mid-2000s to the late 2010s possibly occurred under older ART regimens.

CDR1 is SNHLY and CDR2 is FYNNEI in the germline V gene. V lost 11 bases and J 6 bases, leaving 22 bases between the germline ends. The CDR3 loop spans 14 amino acids. Runs used v3.0 of the immunoSEQ assay and were done at survey level. Sequencing set out to capture roughly 40,000-55,000 T-cell genomes per sample. TCRdb's table, derived via immunoSEQ multiplex PCR, lists solely in-frame clones and lacks some. The sample consists of more than 25,000 clones, about 93% of them appearing once. Comment on this clone: As yet, its antigen is unknown.

This clonotype was obtained from a woman in her thirties or forties with HIV. The chain is built from TRBV2 and TRBJ1-1; D not certain. The material sequenced was unsorted PBMCs, taken roughly 6.5 years after starting antiretroviral therapy. CDR3 loop: CAGHRAQYDAEAFF. The CDR3 bases are TGTGCCGGCCATCGGGCCCAGTATGACGCTGAAGCTTTCTTT. Together with reference TRBV2 and TRBJ1-1, the CDR3 gives the full variable domain: EPEVTQTPSHQVTQMGQEVILRCVPISNHLYFYWYRQILGQKVEFLVSFYNNEISEKSEIFDDQFSVERPDGSNFTLKIRSTKLEDSAMYFCAGHRAQYDAEAFFGQGTRLTVV.